Listed below are T cell receptor beta chains from one sample, sequenced in a study of blood T cell repertoires in COVID-19. Profiled with immunoSEQ multiplex PCR; TCRdb holds only in-frame clones, not every one. The sample consists of nearly 80,000 clones, approximately 80% of them appearing once. Specimen: peripheral blood. Every receptor here comes from a man aged 55-75 years with active or convalescent COVID-19. CDR3s include the opening cysteine and the closing phenylalanine or tryptophan. The order of the fields is V gene, clone size, J gene, D gene, CDR3 protein, CDR3 DNA. A D gene is named only where the DNA matches it firmly. Not all rows give a size; the values are once, few, many and, for expanded clones, a class.

TRBV29-1	-	TRBJ1-2	TRBD1	CSAGTGVDYGYTF	TGCAGCGCTGGGACAGGGGTAGACTATGGCTACACCTTC
TRBV7-2	-	TRBJ2-5	-	CASSYQTSMETQYF	TGTGCCAGCAGCTACCAGACTAGTATGGAGACCCAGTACTTC
TRBV5-1	-	TRBJ2-1	TRBD2	CASSPGTSSYNEQFF	TGCGCCAGCAGCCCAGGGACTAGCTCCTACAATGAGCAGTTCTTC
TRBV5-6	-	TRBJ1-2	-	CASSPPRERYGYTF	TGTGCCAGCAGCCCACCCCGGGAACGCTATGGCTACACCTTC
TRBV30	-	TRBJ2-5	-	CAWRAQVETQYF	TGTGCCTGGAGGGCCCAGGTGGAGACCCAGTACTTC
TRBV9	-	TRBJ2-5	TRBD2	CASSVAERGGNQETQYF	TGTGCCAGCAGCGTAGCGGAGCGGGGGGGTAACCAAGAGACCCAGTACTTC
TRBV12-3/TRBV12-4	-	TRBJ1-3	TRBD1	CASSDRGGNTIYF	TGTGCCAGCAGTGACAGGGGCGGAAACACCATATATTTT
TRBV7-9	few	TRBJ2-7	-	CASSVRGEQYF	TGTGCCAGCAGCGTTCGGGGGGAGCAGTACTTC
TRBV2	-	TRBJ1-1	-	CASSEALAFNTEAFF	TGTGCCAGCAGTGAAGCCCTAGCTTTCAACACTGAAGCTTTCTTT
TRBV10-3	few	TRBJ1-1	-	CAISENGVAYTEAFF	TGTGCCATCAGTGAGAACGGGGTCGCGTACACTGAAGCTTTCTTT
TRBV5-1	-	TRBJ2-2	TRBD2	CASSLGGSANTGELFF	TGCGCCAGCAGCCTCGGGGGGTCCGCAAACACCGGGGAGCTGTTTTTT
TRBV9	once	TRBJ2-3	TRBD2	CASSAPGTSRTDTQYF	TGTGCCAGCAGCGCCCCCGGGACTAGCCGCACAGATACGCAGTATTTT
TRBV6-5	-	TRBJ1-5	-	CASSRGGAGQPQHF	TGTGCCAGCAGTCGCGGGGGGGCCGGGCAGCCCCAGCATTTT
TRBV9	-	TRBJ2-1	-	CASSVDHSQYNEQFF	TGTGCCAGCAGCGTAGACCACAGCCAGTACAATGAGCAGTTCTTC
TRBV5-6	-	TRBJ1-3	-	CASSPIRGSSGNTIYF	TGTGCCAGCAGCCCTATTCGGGGGAGCTCTGGAAACACCATATATTTT